The next 15 T cell receptor beta chains were all read from a single sample in a study of blood T cell repertoires in COVID-19. Some clones are missing from TCRdb's copy, which holds only in-frame ones; the method was immunoSEQ multiplex PCR. Among about 56,000 clones listed, roughly 90% were seen once. The specimen sequenced was peripheral blood. All receptors come from a middle-aged man with active COVID-19.

V usage is TRBV4-2 and J usage is TRBJ1-3; D remains unclear. This CDR3 spans 16 amino acids. The germline gives CDR1 LGHNA, CDR2 YNFKEQ. Trimming removed 0 bases from V and 4 bases from J, with 13 bases in between. The CDR3 DNA reads as TGTGCCAGCAGCCAAGATTGGGCCGCGGGGGGAAACACCATATATTTT. Protein sequence: CASSQDWAAGGNTIYF.

The chain combines TRBV9 with TRBJ1-1; D uncertain. Germline V gene sequence: CDR1 SGDLS, CDR2 YYNGEE. V was clipped by 0 bases and J by 4 bases, with 10 bases between them. The CDR3 has 14 residues. The CDR3 loop is CASSVATSTTEAFF. CDR3 DNA: TGTGCCAGCAGCGTAGCTACGAGTACCACTGAAGCTTTCTTT.

This clone showed up just once. The CDR3 spells CSVSLPKHQETQYF. CDR3 coding DNA: TGCAGCGTAAGTCTGCCAAAGCACCAAGAGACCCAGTACTTC. The V call is TRBV29-1, the J call TRBJ2-5; D is unresolved. The CDR3 covers 14 residues. Germline-derived CDR1 and CDR2 are SQVTM and ANQGSEA. Between the trimmed V and J ends, which lost 6 bases and 0 bases, there was a span of 14 bases.

This chain joins TRBV7-2 and TRBJ2-1, with 9 bases identical to TRBD2. V shed 5 bases, J shed 1 base, and the junction held 9 bases outside the gene matches. Germline V gene lookup returns CDR1 SGHTA and CDR2 FQGNSA. The CDR3 has 17 amino acids. The CDR3 DNA sequence: TGTGCCAGCAGCCCCGCGAGCGGGGGGCCTTCCTACAATGAGCAGTTCTTC. This gives the protein CASSPASGGPSYNEQFF.

The V and J genes are TRBV24-1 and TRBJ1-2, with D uncertain. Germline CDR1 is KGHDR and CDR2 is SFDVKD. V dropped 6 bases and J dropped 7 bases, with 11 bases sitting between them. The CDR3 covers 12 residues. The CDR3 sequence: CATSSDSRGYTF. CDR3 DNA: TGTGCCACCAGTTCCGACTCCCGTGGCTACACCTTC.

The chain recombines TRBV4-1 with TRBJ1-3, with D possibly matching TRBD1 (5 bases). The V end was cut by 1 base, the J end by 2 bases, with 9 bases between. CDR1 is MGHRA and CDR2 is YSYEKL in the germline V gene. This CDR3 has 15 residues. The DNA for the CDR3 is TGCGCCAGCAGCCAAGTCGGAGGGGCTGGAAACACCATATATTTT. This sequence encodes CASSQVGGAGNTIYF.

J is TRBJ2-5 and V is TRBV7-7, with 13 nucleotides matching TRBD2. The CDR3 consists of 16 residues. Germline V CDR1 and CDR2: SSHAT, FNYEAQ (reference sequence). V shed 5 bases, J shed 1 base, and the junction held 4 bases outside the gene matches. Written as DNA, the CDR3 is TGTGCCAGCAGCCTAGGACTAGCGGGGGCCCAAGAGACCCAGTACTTC. It codes for CASSLGLAGAQETQYF.

This chain uses TRBV21-1 with TRBJ1-6; the table names TRBD1, a call not compared with the DNA. TRBV21-1 is assigned pseudogene status. CDR3 size: 15 residues. CDR3 loop: CASSCDRGKYSPLHF. CDR3 in DNA: TGTGCCAGCAGCTGCGACAGGGGAAAGTACTCACCCCTCCACTTT.

J is TRBJ2-7 and V is TRBV6-5; D is undetermined. CDR3 length: 10 residues. V was pared by 6 bases and J by 2 bases, with 2 bases between. Germline V gives CDR1 MNHEY, CDR2 SVGAGI. CDR3 amino acids: CASSTYEQYF. CDR3 nucleotide sequence: TGTGCCAGCAGCACCTACGAGCAGTACTTC.

This chain uses TRBV5-1 with TRBJ2-3, with 9 bases lining up with TRBD2. This CDR3 region has 18 residues. J was trimmed by 0 bases and V by 6 bases; bases with no gene match: 14. Per the germline V gene, CDR1 is SGHRS and CDR2 is YFSETQ. Here the CDR3 DNA reads TGCGCCAGCAAATTACGACTGCTAGCGGGGATGAGCACAGATACGCAGTATTTT. This codes for CASKLRLLAGMSTDTQYF.

This rearrangement joins TRBV18 to TRBJ1-5; no reliable D call. Trimming pared 6 bases from V and 5 bases from J, leaving 14 bases between. Germline V gene lookup returns CDR1 KGHSH and CDR2 LQKENI. The CDR3 sequence is 14 residues long. The CDR3 nucleotides read TGTGCCAGCTCCCGAGGGAGGGTCGATCAGCCCCAGCATTTT. Translation gives CASSRGRVDQPQHF.

The chain recombines TRBV7-8 with TRBJ2-1; a weak D match, TRBD2 (5 bases). Trimming stripped 4 bases from V and 0 bases from J, with 13 bases between. This CDR3 comprises 16 residues. Germline V lookup: CDR1 SGHVS, CDR2 FQNEAQ. This chain's CDR3 is CASSSRVGSSYNEQFF. The CDR3 DNA reads as TGTGCCAGCAGCTCCCGGGTAGGGAGCTCCTACAATGAGCAGTTCTTC.

The CDR3 region is CASSLDLSNTGELFF. The CDR3 DNA follows: TGTGCCAGCAGCTTAGATCTGAGTAACACCGGGGAGCTGTTTTTT. This chain connects TRBV7-2 to TRBJ2-2, with D unresolved. The V end was cut by 1 base, the J end by 2 bases, with 8 bases between. The V gene's germline CDR1 is SGHTA and CDR2 FQGNSA. The CDR3 spans 15 residues.

This clone was detected once. The V call is TRBV19, the J call TRBJ1-5, with TRBD1 identical over 8 bases. This CDR3 is built from 14 residues. Losses at the gene ends were 6 bases for V and 5 bases for J; bases not matched to a gene: 6. Germline V gene sequence: CDR1 LNHDA, CDR2 SQIVND (reference sequence). DNA of the CDR3: TGTGCCAGTAGAGGCTACAGGGGGGATCAGCCCCAGCATTTT. It codes for CASRGYRGDQPQHF.

CDR3 nucleotide sequence: TGTGCCAGCGGGAGGGGGAACACTGAAGCTTTCTTT. It encodes CASGRGNTEAFF. The genes are TRBV2 and TRBJ1-1, with a tentative D call TRBD1 (5 bases). This CDR3 spans 12 amino acids. Germline V CDR1 and CDR2: SNHLY, FYNNEI. Trimming shortened V by 8 bases and J by 1 base, and 8 bases separated the two germline ends.